This record covers a single TCR beta chain. Original data processing: Reference gene primer amplification gave estimated nucleated cell counts. Method: immunoSEQ multiplex PCR; TCRdb's copy keeps in-frame clones and lacks some. V and J calls and clone size are given by that table; D and trimming were obtained from the DNA. The table records about 260,000 clones, 83% of them present only once. J was trimmed by 1 base and V by 4 bases; bases with no gene match: 3. Germline V lookup: CDR1 LGHNA, CDR2 YNFKEQ. The CDR3 consists of 15 residues. These data are taken from a study of blood T cell repertoires in COVID-19. Study background: Samples came from the United States, Italy and Spain, spanning acute and convalescent COVID-19. From T cells, B-cell-depleted T cells, or PBMCs came the material, which was cDNA or gDNA.

The chain recombines TRBV4-2 with TRBJ2-7, with 11 nucleotides matching TRBD2. The origin of this receptor is a woman between 50 and 59 years old who had recovered from COVID-19. The specimen sequenced was peripheral blood. CDR3 region: CASSLSGGASYEQYF. CDR3 coding DNA: TGTGCCAGCAGCCTTAGCGGGGGGGCGTCCTACGAGCAGTACTTC.